One sample yielded the 13 T cell receptor beta chains listed below, sequenced in a study of control samples from healthy donors and cancer patients. This table comes from immunoSEQ multiplex PCR, and its TCRdb copy is limited to in-frame clones, with some not included. Among roughly 100,000 clones, about 80% were seen once, and the ten largest hold about 13%. Source material: blood. The receptors were gathered from a woman between 45 and 60 years old in good health.

In its sample, this clone was seen once. This rearrangement joins TRBV9 to TRBJ1-1; no firm D call. CDR3 length equals 14 residues. V was trimmed by 1 base and J by 0 bases, leaving 7 bases between them. Germline-derived CDR1 and CDR2 are SGDLS and YYNGEE. Here the CDR3 reads CASSVWDVNTEAFF. Written as DNA, the CDR3 is TGTGCCAGCAGCGTATGGGATGTGAACACTGAAGCTTTCTTT.

A single count supports this clone. The chain joins TRBV19 to TRBJ1-1; a weak D match, TRBD1 (5 bases). The CDR3 length is 13 residues. The V end was cut by 9 bases, the J end by 0 bases, with 11 bases between. Looked up from germline, CDR1 is LNHDA and CDR2 is SQIVND (reference sequence). The CDR3 protein is CASSGNMNTEAFF. In nucleotides, the CDR3 is TGTGCCAGCTCAGGGAATATGAACACTGAAGCTTTCTTT.

The gene calls are TRBV14 and TRBJ1-1; TRBD1 matches at 9 bases. CDR1 and CDR2 (germline): SGHDN, FVKESK. This CDR3 is 16 amino acids long. V shed 4 bases and J 7 bases; nucleotides not matched to a gene: 13. In nucleotides, the CDR3 is TGTGCCAGCAGCCCCCGACTTCAACAGGGGGCTGGTGAAGCTTTCTTT. This codes for CASSPRLQQGAGEAFF.

This rearrangement joins TRBV5-1 to TRBJ1-1; 9 bases map to TRBD1. Germline CDR1 is SGHRS and CDR2 is YFSETQ. This CDR3 region has 14 residues. V lost 4 bases, J lost 6 bases, and 7 bases stayed unmatched. CDR3 in DNA: TGCGCCAGCAGCATAGGACAGGGGATCTCTGAAGCTTTCTTT. It specifies CASSIGQGISEAFF.

The chain uses TRBV5-1 and TRBJ2-2; 10 positions agree with TRBD1. The germline V gene encodes CDR1 SGHRS and CDR2 YFSETQ. This CDR3 has 15 residues. The trim removed 4 bases at V and 3 bases at J, leaving 3 bases unmatched. CDR3 in amino acids: CASSGQGVDTGELFF. The CDR3 DNA reads as TGCGCCAGCAGCGGACAGGGGGTGGACACCGGGGAGCTGTTTTTT.

The chain carries TRBV27 and TRBJ1-2; tentatively, D is TRBD1 (5 bases). CDR3 size: 15 residues. Germline-derived CDR1 and CDR2 are MNHEY and SMNVEV (reference sequence). V was cut by 3 bases and J by 9 bases, with 20 bases left in between. CDR3 bases: TGTGCCAGCAGTTTGCTACAGGATTCTCTCTCTCGCTACACCTTC. Translating gives CASSLLQDSLSRYTF.

The genes are TRBV24-1 and TRBJ2-2; 9 nucleotides align to TRBD1. The germline V gene encodes CDR1 KGHDR and CDR2 SFDVKD. The CDR3 runs 16 residues. The trim removed 7 bases at V and 6 bases at J, leaving 11 bases unmatched. The CDR3 coding sequence is TGTGCCACCAGCTCCGGGACAGGGTTGTTAGCCGGGGAGCTGTTTTTT. Protein: CATSSGTGLLAGELFF.

J is TRBJ2-5 and V is TRBV19; D unclear. This CDR3 comprises 11 residues. Trimming left V 6 bases short and J 3 bases short, with 5 bases between. Looked up from germline, CDR1 is LNHDA and CDR2 is SQIVND (reference sequence). The CDR3 loop reads CASSREETQYF. CDR3 sequence (DNA): TGTGCCAGTAGCAGAGAAGAGACCCAGTACTTC.

The chain has TRBV7-9 and TRBJ1-2; 8 bases agree with TRBD1. The CDR3 is 13 amino acids. V trimming: 5 bases; J trimming: 4 bases; junction bases outside the gene matches: 3. The germline V gene has CDR1 SEHNR and CDR2 FQNEAQ (reference sequence). CDR3 loop: CASSQGAGYGYTF. DNA of the CDR3: TGTGCCAGCAGCCAGGGGGCTGGCTATGGCTACACCTTC.

This chain uses TRBV28 with TRBJ1-5, with D hard to call. There are 17 residues in the CDR3. The V end was cut by 4 bases, the J end by 1 base, with 17 bases between. Germline CDR1 and CDR2: MDHEN and SYDVKM. Here the CDR3 DNA reads TGTGCCAGCAGTTCGACGGCGCCGGGTATGAGCAATCAGCCCCAGCATTTT. Translated, it gives CASSSTAPGMSNQPQHF.

Only one count was recorded for this clone. The CDR3 reads CASSSGRNTEAFF. CDR3 nucleotides: TGTGCCAGCAGCTCGGGACGGAACACTGAAGCTTTCTTT. The chain employs TRBV7-3 and TRBJ1-1; D perhaps matches TRBD1 (5 bases). Germline CDR1 is SGHTA and CDR2 is FQGTGA. The CDR3 runs to 13 residues. Trimming stripped 4 bases from V and 1 base from J, with 7 bases between. The complete variable domain, with remaining parts taken from reference TRBV7-3 and TRBJ1-1, reads GAGVSQTPSNKVTEKGKYVELRCDPISGHTALYWYRQSLGQGPEFLIYFQGTGAADDSGLPNDRFFAVRPEGSVSTLKIQRTERGDSAVYLCASSSGRNTEAFFGQGTRLTVV.

The V gene is TRBV7-2, the J gene TRBJ2-2; D not resolved. The germline V gene encodes CDR1 SGHTA and CDR2 FQGNSA. This CDR3 region has 14 residues. V was pared by 1 base and J by 7 bases, with 10 bases between. CDR3 protein: CASSLEHYIGELFF. The CDR3 DNA reads TGTGCCAGCAGCTTAGAACATTATATCGGGGAGCTGTTTTTT.

The rearrangement joins TRBV3-1 (or the pseudogene TRBV3-2) to TRBJ1-2; perhaps TRBD1 as D (6 bases). Trimming cost V 3 bases and J 4 bases, with 15 bases left between them. The CDR3 consists of 15 residues. The V gene's germline CDR1 is LGHDT and CDR2 YNNKEL (reference sequence). Written as DNA, the CDR3 is TGTGCCAGCAGCCATCACAGGGATCGGGGCTATGGCTACACCTTC. It translates to CASSHHRDRGYGYTF.